The 6 T cell receptor beta chains in this list originate from one sample, sequenced in a study of cytomegalovirus exposure and HLA in healthy donors. Vbeta (60) and Jbeta (13) primers were used in the PCR. TCRdb's table, derived via immunoSEQ multiplex PCR, lists solely in-frame clones and lacks some. The profile covers 150,000 to 200,000 clones, with roughly four fifths appearing a single time and about 1.9% taken by the ten largest. The sample consisted of PBMCs. Source of these receptors: a woman between 18 and 29 years old in good health and CMV-seronegative.

The chain employs TRBV2 and TRBJ1-5; 7 bases are a match to TRBD1. The CDR3 loop spans 15 amino acids. CDR1 is SNHLY and CDR2 is FYNNEI in the germline V gene. Trimming took 4 bases from V and 1 from J; bases not matched to a gene: 4. The CDR3 DNA is TGTGCCAGCAGTGGTAGACAGGGAAGCAATCAGCCCCAGCATTTT. Protein: CASSGRQGSNQPQHF.

This chain joins TRBV5-1 and TRBJ2-1; a possible D gene is TRBD2 (6 bases). Trimming removed 0 bases at V and 6 bases at J, with 13 bases between. Germline loops: CDR1 SGHRS, CDR2 YFSETQ. The CDR3 is 15 amino acids. The CDR3 sequence: CASSLGETSINEQFF. The DNA for the CDR3 is TGCGCCAGCAGCTTGGGGGAGACTAGTATCAATGAGCAGTTCTTC.

The rearrangement links TRBV29-1 to TRBJ2-3; D not resolved. This CDR3 contains 11 residues. CDR1 is SQVTM, CDR2 ANQGSEA, per germline. Trimming pared 6 bases from V and 3 bases from J, leaving 7 bases between. CDR3 bases: TGCAGCGTCCCCAGGACAGATACGCAGTATTTT. Its protein is CSVPRTDTQYF.

V is TRBV7-9 and J is TRBJ2-3; the match to TRBD1 covers 7 bases. The V segment lost 5 bases and the J segment 0 bases; nucleotides outside the gene matches: 14. The CDR3 loop spans 18 amino acids. Germline V lookup: CDR1 SEHNR, CDR2 FQNEAQ (reference sequence). The chain's CDR3 is CASSPPSSAGGSTDTQYF. Here the CDR3 DNA reads TGTGCCAGCAGCCCACCAAGCTCTGCAGGGGGAAGCACAGATACGCAGTATTTT.

This clone has just a few counts. The gene calls are TRBV2 and TRBJ2-3, with D possibly TRBD1 on 6 matching bases. The CDR3 sequence is 14 residues long. CDR1 is SNHLY, CDR2 FYNNEI, per germline. V was trimmed by 8 bases and J by 4 bases, leaving 16 bases between them. The CDR3 DNA is TGTGCCAGCTTTTTAGGGGGAATCGCAGATACGCAGTATTTT. Protein product: CASFLGGIADTQYF.

The gene calls are TRBV2 and TRBJ1-5; the D is unclear. The CDR3 contains 15 residues. Trimming pared 5 bases from V and 5 bases from J, leaving 16 bases between. Germline CDR1 is SNHLY and CDR2 is FYNNEI. The CDR3 region has the DNA TGTGCCAGCAGTACCCGGGAGCAGCTCTATCAGCCCCAGCATTTT. Translation: CASSTREQLYQPQHF.